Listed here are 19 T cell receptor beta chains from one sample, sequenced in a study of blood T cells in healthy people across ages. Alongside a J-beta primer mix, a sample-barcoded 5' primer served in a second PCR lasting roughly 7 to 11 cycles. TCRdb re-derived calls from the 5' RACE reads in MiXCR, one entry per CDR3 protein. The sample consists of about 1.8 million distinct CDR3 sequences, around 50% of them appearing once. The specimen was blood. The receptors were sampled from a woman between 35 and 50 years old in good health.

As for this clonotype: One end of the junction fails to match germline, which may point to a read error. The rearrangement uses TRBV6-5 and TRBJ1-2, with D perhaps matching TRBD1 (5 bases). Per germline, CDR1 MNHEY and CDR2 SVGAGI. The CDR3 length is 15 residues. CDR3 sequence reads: CASSYSTDPNDGYTF. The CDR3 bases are TGTGCCAGCAGTTACTCGACAGACCCTAACGATGGCTACACCTTC.

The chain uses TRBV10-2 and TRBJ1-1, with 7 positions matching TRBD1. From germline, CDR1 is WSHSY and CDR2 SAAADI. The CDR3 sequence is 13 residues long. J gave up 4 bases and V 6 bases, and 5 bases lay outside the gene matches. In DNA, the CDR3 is TGCGCCAGCAGATCCCAGGGGGGCACTGAAGCTTTCTTT. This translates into CASRSQGGTEAFF.

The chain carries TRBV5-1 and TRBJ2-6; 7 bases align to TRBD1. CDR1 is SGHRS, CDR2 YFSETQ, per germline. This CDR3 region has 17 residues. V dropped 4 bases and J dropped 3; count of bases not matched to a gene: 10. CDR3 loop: CASSLRQGIIGANVLTF. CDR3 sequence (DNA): TGCGCCAGCAGCCTACGACAGGGAATCATTGGGGCCAACGTCCTGACTTTC.

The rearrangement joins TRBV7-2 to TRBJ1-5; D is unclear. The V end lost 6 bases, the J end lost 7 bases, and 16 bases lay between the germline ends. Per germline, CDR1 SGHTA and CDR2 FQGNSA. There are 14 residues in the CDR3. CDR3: CASSYTLVGQPQHF. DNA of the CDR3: TGTGCCAGCAGTTATACCCTGGTGGGGCAGCCCCAGCATTTT.

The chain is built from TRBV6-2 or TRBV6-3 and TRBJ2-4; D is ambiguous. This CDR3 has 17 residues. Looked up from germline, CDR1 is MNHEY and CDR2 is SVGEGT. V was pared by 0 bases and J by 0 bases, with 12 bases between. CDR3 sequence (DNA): TGTGCCAGCAGTTACTCGGAAGTGGACCCAGCCAAAAACATTCAGTACTTC. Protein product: CASSYSEVDPAKNIQYF.

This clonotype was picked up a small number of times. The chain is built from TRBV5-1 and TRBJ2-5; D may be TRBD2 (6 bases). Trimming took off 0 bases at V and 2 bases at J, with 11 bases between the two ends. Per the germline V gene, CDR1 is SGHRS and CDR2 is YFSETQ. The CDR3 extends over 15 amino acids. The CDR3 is CASSLDGTRQETQYF. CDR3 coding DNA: TGCGCCAGCAGCTTGGATGGGACTCGACAAGAGACCCAGTACTTC.

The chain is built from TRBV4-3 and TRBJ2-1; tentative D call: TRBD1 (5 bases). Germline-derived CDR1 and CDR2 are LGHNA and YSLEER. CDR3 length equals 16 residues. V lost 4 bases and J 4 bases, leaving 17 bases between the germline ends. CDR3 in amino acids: CASSPRAILSYNEQFF. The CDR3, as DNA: TGCGCCAGCAGCCCCAGGGCGATCCTATCTTACAATGAGCAGTTCTTC.

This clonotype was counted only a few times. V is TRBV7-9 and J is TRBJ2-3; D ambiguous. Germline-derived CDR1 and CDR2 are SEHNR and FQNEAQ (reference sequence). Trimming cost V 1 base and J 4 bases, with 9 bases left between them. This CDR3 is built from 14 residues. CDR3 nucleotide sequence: TGTGCCAGCAGCTTAGAAGGAAACTCAGATACGCAGTATTTT. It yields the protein CASSLEGNSDTQYF.

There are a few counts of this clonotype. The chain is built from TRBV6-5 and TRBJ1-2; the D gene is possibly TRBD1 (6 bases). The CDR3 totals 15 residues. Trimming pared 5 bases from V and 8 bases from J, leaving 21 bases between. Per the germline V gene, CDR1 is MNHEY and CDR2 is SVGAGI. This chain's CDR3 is CASSLQQGVHDGYTF. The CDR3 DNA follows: TGTGCCAGCAGTCTTCAACAGGGAGTACACGACGGCTACACCTTC.

The CDR3 spells CASSSFMTGNSYNEQFF. CDR3 nucleotide sequence: TGTGCCAGCAGTTCCTTTATGACAGGGAACTCCTACAATGAGCAGTTCTTC. The V and J genes are TRBV6-5 and TRBJ2-1; 7 nucleotides line up with TRBD1. J was trimmed by 0 bases and V by 4 bases; bases with no gene match: 9. This CDR3 is 17 amino acids long. Germline values: CDR1 MNHEY, CDR2 SVGAGI.

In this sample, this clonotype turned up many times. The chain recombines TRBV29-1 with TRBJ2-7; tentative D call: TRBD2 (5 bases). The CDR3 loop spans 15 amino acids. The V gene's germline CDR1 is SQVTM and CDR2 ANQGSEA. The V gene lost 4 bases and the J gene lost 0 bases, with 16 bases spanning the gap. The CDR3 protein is CSVAPRAESSYEQYF. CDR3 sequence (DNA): TGCAGCGTTGCCCCGAGGGCAGAAAGCTCCTACGAGCAGTACTTC.

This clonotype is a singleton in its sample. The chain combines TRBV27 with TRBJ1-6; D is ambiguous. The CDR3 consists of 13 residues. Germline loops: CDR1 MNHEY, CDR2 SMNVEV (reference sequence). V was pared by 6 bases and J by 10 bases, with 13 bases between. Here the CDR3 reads CASSQTGSSPLHF. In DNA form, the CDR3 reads TGTGCCAGCAGCCAGACGGGCTCGTCACCCCTCCACTTT.

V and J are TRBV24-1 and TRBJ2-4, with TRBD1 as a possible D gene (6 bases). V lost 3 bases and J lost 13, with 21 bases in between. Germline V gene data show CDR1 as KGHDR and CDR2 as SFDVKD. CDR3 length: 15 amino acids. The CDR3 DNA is TGTGCCACCAGTGATCTCCTGACAGGCTTTAGCACGCAGTACTTC. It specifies CATSDLLTGFSTQYF.

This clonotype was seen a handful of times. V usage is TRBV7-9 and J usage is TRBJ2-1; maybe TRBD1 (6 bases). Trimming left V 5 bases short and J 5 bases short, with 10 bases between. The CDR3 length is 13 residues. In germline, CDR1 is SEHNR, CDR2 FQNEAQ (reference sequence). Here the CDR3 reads CASSTWTDNEQFF. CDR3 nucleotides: TGTGCCAGCAGCACCTGGACAGACAATGAGCAGTTCTTC. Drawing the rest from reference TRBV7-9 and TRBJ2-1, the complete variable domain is DTGVSQNPRHKITKRGQNVTFRCDPISEHNRLYWYRQTLGQGPEFLTYFQNEAQLEKSRLLSDRFSAERPKGSFSTLEIQRTEQGDSAMYLCASSTWTDNEQFFGPGTRLTVL.

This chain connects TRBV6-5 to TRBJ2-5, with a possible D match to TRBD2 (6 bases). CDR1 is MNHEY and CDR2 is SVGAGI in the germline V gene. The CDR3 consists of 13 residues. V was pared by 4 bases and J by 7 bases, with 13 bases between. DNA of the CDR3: TGTGCCAGCAGTTCGGGACTCGGATGGACCCAGTACTTC. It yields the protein CASSSGLGWTQYF.

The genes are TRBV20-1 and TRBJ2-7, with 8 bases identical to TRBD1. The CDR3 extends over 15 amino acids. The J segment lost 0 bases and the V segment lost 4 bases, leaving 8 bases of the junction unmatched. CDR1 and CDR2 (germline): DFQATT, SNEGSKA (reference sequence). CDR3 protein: CSANPRTGSSYEQYF. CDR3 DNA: TGCAGTGCTAACCCCAGGACAGGGAGCTCCTACGAGCAGTACTTC.

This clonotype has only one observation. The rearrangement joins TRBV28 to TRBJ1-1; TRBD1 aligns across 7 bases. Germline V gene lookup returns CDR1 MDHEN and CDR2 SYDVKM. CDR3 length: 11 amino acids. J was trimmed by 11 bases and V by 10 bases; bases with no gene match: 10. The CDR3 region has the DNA TGTGCCACCCACAGGGGCCGGGGGGCTTTCTTT. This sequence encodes CATHRGRGAFF. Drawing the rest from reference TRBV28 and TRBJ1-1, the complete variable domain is DVKVTQSSRYLVKRTGEKVFLECVQDMDHENMFWYRQDPGLGLRLIYFSYDVKMKEKGDIPEGYSVSREKKERFSLILESASTNQTSMYLCATHRGRGAFFGQGTRLTVV.

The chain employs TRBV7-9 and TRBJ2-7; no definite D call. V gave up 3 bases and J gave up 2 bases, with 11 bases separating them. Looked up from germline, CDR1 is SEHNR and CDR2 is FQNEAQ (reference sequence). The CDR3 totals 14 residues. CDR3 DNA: TGTGCCAGCAGCTTTTATCCGGCCCCCTACGAGCAGTACTTC. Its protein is CASSFYPAPYEQYF.

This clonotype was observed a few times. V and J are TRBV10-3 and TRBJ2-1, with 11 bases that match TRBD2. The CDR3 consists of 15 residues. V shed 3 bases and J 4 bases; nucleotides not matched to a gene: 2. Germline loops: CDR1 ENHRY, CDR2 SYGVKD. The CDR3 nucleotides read TGTGCCATCAGTGACGGGACTAGCGGATACAATGAGCAGTTCTTC. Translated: CAISDGTSGYNEQFF.